The text below deals with one T cell receptor (beta chain). This clone was picked up one time. The specificity of this receptor is unknown. No per-base quality is available; no much larger clone lies one base away. This entry belongs to a study of blood T cell repertoires in COVID-19 (dated by TCRdb to the early 2020s). Context from the whole study: Samples from collaborators originated in the United States, Italy and Spain and spanned both the acute and convalescent phases of COVID-19. The material from the prospective study consisted of cDNA or gDNA derived from T cells, B-cell-depleted T cells, or PBMCs. The dataset comprised deeply sampled blood TCRbeta repertoires from subjects exposed to, actively infected with, or recovered from COVID-19. A freely available public database, intended as a resource for researchers studying the immune response to SARS-CoV-2, is where the repertoires were released. Samples were obtained from the ongoing ImmuneRACE study (first 160 participants) and from 950 to 1,500 subjects provided by 6 global collaborators. The sample metadata nearly always contained a de-identified subject ID, COVID-19 status, age in years and sex. HLA class I and class II types, where available, came from metadata supplied by the sample provider rather than from assay-based typing. The full study reports these points: The quantity of clinical and demographic metadata differed by source and by participant and was supplied without curation.

The CDR3 measures 16 amino acids from cysteine to phenylalanine. Only the CDR3 region is kept as DNA, spanning 48 bases read in frame from base 1. Sequences SGHRS (CDR1) and YFSETQ (CDR2) are obtained from the germline V gene. Trimmed from V: 4 bases; trimmed from J: 10 bases; junction bases lacking a gene match: 10. TCRbeta CDR3 regions were amplified from genomic DNA using the immunoSEQ Assay, a bias-controlled multiplex PCR. Per the authors' processing: Within the assay, amplification of reference gene primers was used to estimate how many nucleated cells each sample contained. Sequence reads were collapsed and filtered to measure the absolute abundance of every unique TCRbeta CDR3 rearrangement. For each sample, productive Simpson clonality was calculated as the square root of Simpson's diversity index over productive rearrangements. TCRdb mirrors the immuneACCESS table, restricted to in-frame sequences. Some clones are absent from its copies; in checked studies, under half trace to an unresolved V gene, and the reason for the others is unknown. V, J and clone size reflect that table, while D and trimming were determined from the DNA. This sample has 95,000 to 110,000 clones in its table, and over 70% of those were observed once. The top ten clonotypes cover roughly 15% of the sample.

The collaborating institutions used their own protocols to collect whole blood in K2EDTA tubes. Collaborator samples were shipped for TCRbeta analysis as frozen whole blood, isolated PBMCs, or DNA extracted from either sample type. This receptor was identified in a man between 50 and 59 years old with acute or convalescent COVID-19. The chain is encoded by TRBV5-1 joined to TRBJ2-1; TRBD2 agrees with 14 junctional bases. Source material: peripheral blood. The nucleotides are TGCGCCAGCAGCACTGGACTAGCGGGAGGCCCAGCGGAGCAGTTCTTC. Translated, it reads CASSTGLAGGPAEQFF. This CDR3, with the reference TRBV5-1 and TRBJ2-1 proteins standing in past its ends, gives the full variable domain KAGVTQTPRYLIKTRGQQVTLSCSPISGHRSVSWYQQTPGQGLQFLFEYFSETQRNKGNFPGRFSGRQFSNSRSEMNVSTLELGDSALYLCASSTGLAGGPAEQFFGPGTRLTVL.